One sample yielded the 5 T cell receptor beta chains listed below, sequenced in a study of T cell responses to AZD1222 COVID-19 vaccine. TCRdb's copy holds only in-frame clones and misses some; the assay was immunoSEQ multiplex PCR. This table holds approximately 30,000 clones, roughly 78% found once. The sample consisted of peripheral blood, taken on day 0 of AZD1222 vaccination. The receptors come from an adult in good health.

This chain uses TRBV6-2 or TRBV6-3 with TRBJ1-5, with 8 nucleotides matching TRBD1. Per germline, CDR1 MNHEY and CDR2 SVGEGT. The CDR3 has 14 residues. The ends lost 5 bases at V and 7 bases at J; junction bases unmatched: 7. CDR3 amino acids: CASSQGQAVQPQHF. As DNA, the CDR3 is TGTGCCAGCAGTCAGGGACAGGCGGTACAGCCCCAGCATTTT.

This chain links TRBV19 with TRBJ1-5, with D possibly matching TRBD1 (5 bases). The CDR3 has 12 residues. Germline V gene data show CDR1 as LNHDA and CDR2 as SQIVND (reference sequence). Trimming shortened V by 0 bases and J by 15 bases, and 12 bases separated the two germline ends. The CDR3 region has the DNA TGTGCCAGTAGTATAGAAGGGACGGTATTGCATTTT. Amino acids: CASSIEGTVLHF.

By sample fraction, this clone is medium-sized. The chain carries TRBV13 and TRBJ1-1; tentative D call: TRBD1 (6 bases). Germline assignment: CDR1 PRHDT and CDR2 FYEKMQ (reference sequence). Trimming shortened V by 2 bases and J by 5 bases, and 15 bases separated the two germline ends. The CDR3 sequence is 15 residues long. CDR3 sequence reads: CASSLRGSASTEAFF. In DNA, the CDR3 is TGTGCCAGCAGCTTAAGGGGGTCGGCCTCTACTGAAGCTTTCTTT.

The rearrangement uses TRBV10-2 and TRBJ2-7, with D hard to call. Germline assignment: CDR1 WSHSY and CDR2 SAAADI. There are 13 residues in the CDR3. With 11 bases removed from V and 0 bases from J, the gap between germline ends came to 14 bases. CDR3 DNA sequence: TGCGCCGGTGCCGGTTTACGCTCCTACGAGCAGTACGTC. Amino acids: CAGAGLRSYEQYV.

This clone was observed a single time. This CDR3 is CASSFISEGRGTEAFF. The CDR3 nucleotides are TGTGCCAGCAGTTTTATCAGTGAGGGGCGGGGCACTGAAGCTTTCTTT. This chain connects TRBV27 to TRBJ1-1, with a weak D call TRBD1 (5 bases). The CDR3 spans 16 residues. V was cut by 3 bases and J by 4 bases, with 18 bases left in between. Germline values: CDR1 MNHEY, CDR2 SMNVEV (reference sequence).